Given below is one TCR beta chain in context. Its antigen is unknown. This entry belongs to a study of T cell responses to AZD1222 COVID-19 vaccine. There are 15 residues in the CDR3. Trimming at V came to 5 bases and at J to 0 bases, leaving 5 bases not matched to a gene. Looked up from germline, CDR1 is MDHEN and CDR2 is SYDVKM. Study-wide points: Donors in the cohort were predominantly white British and more often female, and clonal diversity was possibly underestimated.

Sequencing used immunoSEQ multiplex PCR; TCRdb keeps in-frame clones, though not all of them. There are 150,000 to 250,000 clones in the sample; just over 90% occur only once, and under 4% lies in the top ten. This sequence joins TRBV28 and TRBJ2-3, with 7 positions matching TRBD2. The receptor comes from an adult who received the AZD1222 COVID-19 vaccine. The specimen was peripheral blood, collected 28 days after the second AZD1222 dose. The chain's CDR3 is CASSLLGGSTDTQYF. The CDR3 nucleotides are TGTGCCAGCAGTCTGCTGGGAGGGAGCACAGATACGCAGTATTTT.